This T cell receptor (beta chain) was identified in a study of blood T cell repertoires in COVID-19. Trimming removed 6 bases from V and 1 base from J; junction bases left unmatched: 11. The CDR3 length is 17 residues. Germline V gene data show CDR1 as WNHNN and CDR2 as SYGVQD (reference sequence). Method: immunoSEQ multiplex PCR; TCRdb's copy keeps in-frame clones and lacks some. The sample holds some 15,000 clones, around three quarters seen once. This clonotype originated in a man aged 65-85 years with active or convalescent COVID-19. Sequencing was done on a sample of peripheral blood. The chain is built from TRBV10-1 and TRBJ2-3; TRBD1 matches 9 bases. This CDR3 reads CASRENRGRRGTDTQYF. In DNA, the CDR3 is TGCGCCAGCAGAGAAAACAGGGGGCGCCGGGGCACAGATACGCAGTATTTT.